One sample yielded the 9 T cell receptor beta chains listed below, sequenced in a study of blood T cell repertoires in COVID-19. Profiled with immunoSEQ multiplex PCR; TCRdb holds only in-frame clones, not every one. The repertoire holds 150,000 to 200,000 clones, with 78% as singletons. The sequenced sample consisted of peripheral blood. Receptor source: a woman aged 80 or over with acute or convalescent COVID-19.

The chain combines TRBV5-1 with TRBJ2-5; 9 bases are a match to TRBD1. With 3 bases clipped from V and 3 bases from J, the junction kept 6 bases outside the gene matches. The V gene's germline CDR1 is SGHRS and CDR2 YFSETQ. This CDR3 contains 15 residues. CDR3 bases: TGCGCCAGCAGCTCGACGACAGGGGGGGAAGAGACCCAGTACTTC. This translates into CASSSTTGGEETQYF.

The V gene is TRBV19, the J gene TRBJ1-1; TRBD1 matches at 12 bases. Germline V CDR1 and CDR2: LNHDA, SQIVND (reference sequence). V lost 6 bases to trimming and J lost 5 bases; unmatched junction nucleotides: 10. CDR3 length equals 16 residues. This CDR3 reads CASSLGQGAGRTEAFF. The DNA of the CDR3 is TGTGCCAGTAGCTTGGGACAGGGGGCAGGACGGACTGAAGCTTTCTTT.

The chain joins TRBV18 to TRBJ2-7; 8 nucleotides match TRBD1. V lost 5 bases and J lost 3; bases outside the gene matches: 9. The CDR3 is 15 residues long. Germline CDR1 is KGHSH and CDR2 is LQKENI. In DNA form, the CDR3 reads TGTGCCAGCTCAAGGGGTGGGACAGGAGACTACGAGCAGTACTTC. Translated: CASSRGGTGDYEQYF.

This clone was seen a few times. V gene TRBV19 combines with J gene TRBJ1-2; TRBD1 is a possible D gene (5 bases). This CDR3 contains 13 residues. V was clipped by 10 bases and J by 4 bases, with 16 bases between them. CDR1 and CDR2 from the germline V gene are LNHDA and SQIVND (reference sequence). The CDR3 protein is CATRGHKSYGYTF. The CDR3 nucleotides are TGTGCCACCCGTGGACATAAGAGCTATGGCTACACCTTC.

The chain employs TRBV6-6 and TRBJ2-2; no clear D gene. The CDR3 has 13 residues. V dropped 5 bases and J dropped 0 bases, with 4 bases sitting between them. CDR1 MNHNY and CDR2 SVGAGI come from the germline V gene (reference sequence). The CDR3 DNA is TGTGCCAGCAGTCCTGCGAACACCGGGGAGCTGTTTTTT. Protein product: CASSPANTGELFF.

The rearrangement joins TRBV24-1 to TRBJ2-1; 9 positions match TRBD2. After removal of 6 bases from V and 6 bases from J, the junction contained 11 bases not matched to a gene. The CDR3 sequence is 16 residues long. CDR1 KGHDR and CDR2 SFDVKD come from the germline V gene. The CDR3 is CATSSTLAGLSNEQFF. The CDR3 DNA reads TGTGCCACCAGTTCCACCCTAGCGGGACTTAGCAATGAGCAGTTCTTC.

The chain employs TRBV30 and TRBJ2-1, with a tentative D call TRBD2 (6 bases). The germline gives CDR1 GTSNPN, CDR2 SVGIG (reference sequence). The V end lost 2 bases, the J end lost 8 bases, and 22 bases lay between the germline ends. The CDR3 totals 16 residues. The CDR3 region has the DNA TGTGCCTGGAGTACCGTTTTGGGGGGAAGCGGCCATGAGCAGTTCTTC. Translation: CAWSTVLGGSGHEQFF.

The rearrangement joins TRBV11-1 to TRBJ2-2; no firm D call. Trimming left V 6 bases short and J 6 bases short, with 8 bases between. Germline values: CDR1 SGHAT, CDR2 FQDESV (reference sequence). The CDR3 extends over 12 amino acids. The CDR3 nucleotides read TGTGCCAGCAGACGGTCTTCCGGGGAGCTGTTTTTT. Protein: CASRRSSGELFF. Full variable domain (remainder filled in from reference TRBV11-1 and TRBJ2-2): EAEVAQSPRYKITEKSQAVAFWCDPISGHATLYWYRQILGQGPELLVQFQDESVVDDSQLPKDRFSAERLKGVDSTLKIQPAELGDSAMYLCASRRSSGELFFGEGSRLTVL.

The CDR3 here is CASSLVPGSPLHF. Here the CDR3 DNA reads TGCGCCAGCAGCTTGGTCCCGGGGTCACCCCTCCACTTT. The V gene is TRBV5-1, the J gene TRBJ1-6; no clear D gene. Trimming stripped 0 bases from V and 10 bases from J, with 8 bases between. The CDR3 has 13 amino acids. Germline CDR1 reads SGHRS; CDR2 reads YFSETQ.